This TCR beta chain was found in a study of OX40 agonist ivuxolimab in advanced cancers. Study summary: Patients with prior anti-PD-1, anti-PD-L1 or anti-CTLA-4 therapy were eligible; approximately 37% had some.

TCRdb's table, derived via immunoSEQ multiplex PCR, lists solely in-frame clones and lacks some. The sample has 100,000 or so clones; more than 85% are singletons. Whole-study results and caveats: Partial responders receiving 0.1-3.0 mg/kg showed among the lowest clonal expansion.

Concerning this clone itself: Its antigen is still unknown.

The CDR3 sequence is 17 residues long. The source is an adult with an advanced solid tumor such as melanoma, head and neck, liver or kidney cancer. Sequences were derived from CD4+ or CD8+ T cells sorted from blood, sampled in a trial of the OX40 agonist ivuxolimab. The chain carries TRBV12-1 and TRBJ2-2; TRBD1 was called by the table and not checked on the DNA. TRBV12-1 is a documented pseudogene. The CDR3 here is CASSFEGTGTGDRELFF. CDR3 in DNA: TGTGCCAGCAGCTTTGAGGGAACCGGGACAGGTGACCGGGAGCTGTTTTTT.